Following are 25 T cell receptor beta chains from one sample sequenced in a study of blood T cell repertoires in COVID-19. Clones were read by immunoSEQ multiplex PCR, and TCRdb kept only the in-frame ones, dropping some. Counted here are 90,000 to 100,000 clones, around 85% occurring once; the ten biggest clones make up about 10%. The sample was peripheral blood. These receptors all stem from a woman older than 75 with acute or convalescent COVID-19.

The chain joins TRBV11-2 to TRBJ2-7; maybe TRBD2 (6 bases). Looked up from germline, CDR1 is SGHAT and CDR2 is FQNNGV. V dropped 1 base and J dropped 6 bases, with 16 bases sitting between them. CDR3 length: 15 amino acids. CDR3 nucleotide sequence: TGTGCCAGCAGCTTAGGAGGCGGGATACCGACCGAGCAGTACTTC. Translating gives CASSLGGGIPTEQYF. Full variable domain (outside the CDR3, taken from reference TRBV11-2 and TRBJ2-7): EAGVAQSPRYKIIEKRQSVAFWCNPISGHATLYWYQQILGQGPKLLIQFQNNGVVDDSQLPKDRFSAERLKGVDSTLKIQPAKLEDSAVYLCASSLGGGIPTEQYFGPGTRLTVT.

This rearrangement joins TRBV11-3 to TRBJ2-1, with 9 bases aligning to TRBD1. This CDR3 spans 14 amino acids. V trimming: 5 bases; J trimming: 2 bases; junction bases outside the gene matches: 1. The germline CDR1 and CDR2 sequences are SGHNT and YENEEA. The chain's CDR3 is CASSRTGAYNEQFF. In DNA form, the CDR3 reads TGTGCCAGCAGCCGGACAGGGGCCTACAATGAGCAGTTCTTC.

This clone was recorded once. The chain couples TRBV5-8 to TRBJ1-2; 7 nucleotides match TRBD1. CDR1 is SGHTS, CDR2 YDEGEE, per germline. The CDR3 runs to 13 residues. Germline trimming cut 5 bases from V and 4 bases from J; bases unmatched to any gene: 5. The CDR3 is CASRNTGVYGYTF. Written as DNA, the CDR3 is TGTGCCAGCAGGAATACAGGGGTCTATGGCTACACCTTC. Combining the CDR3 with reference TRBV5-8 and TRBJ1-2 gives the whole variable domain EAGVTQSPTHLIKTRGQQATLRCSPISGHTSVYWYQQALGLGLQFLLWYDEGEERNRGNFPPRFSGRQFPNYSSELNVNALELEDSALYLCASRNTGVYGYTFGSGTRLTVV.

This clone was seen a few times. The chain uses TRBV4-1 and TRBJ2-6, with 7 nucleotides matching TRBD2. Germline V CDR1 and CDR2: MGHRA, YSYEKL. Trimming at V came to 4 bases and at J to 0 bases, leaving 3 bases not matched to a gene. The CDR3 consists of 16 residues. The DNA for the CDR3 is TGCGCCAGCAGCCTCGGGGGGAGCTCTGGGGCCAACGTCCTGACTTTC. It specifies CASSLGGSSGANVLTF.

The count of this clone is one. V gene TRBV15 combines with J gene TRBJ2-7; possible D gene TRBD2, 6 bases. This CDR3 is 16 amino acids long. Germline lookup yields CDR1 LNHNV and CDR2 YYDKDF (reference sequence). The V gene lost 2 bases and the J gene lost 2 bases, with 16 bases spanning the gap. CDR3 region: CATSRLLGGVAYEQYV. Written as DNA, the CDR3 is TGTGCCACCAGCAGACTCCTCGGGGGTGTGGCCTACGAGCAGTACGTC.

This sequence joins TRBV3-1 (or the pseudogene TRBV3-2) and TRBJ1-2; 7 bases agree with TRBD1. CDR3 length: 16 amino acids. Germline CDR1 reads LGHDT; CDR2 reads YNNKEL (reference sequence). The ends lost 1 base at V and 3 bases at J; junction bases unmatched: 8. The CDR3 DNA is TGTGCCAGCAGCCAAGCTCGACAGGGTGGCTACTATGGCTACACCTTC. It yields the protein CASSQARQGGYYGYTF.

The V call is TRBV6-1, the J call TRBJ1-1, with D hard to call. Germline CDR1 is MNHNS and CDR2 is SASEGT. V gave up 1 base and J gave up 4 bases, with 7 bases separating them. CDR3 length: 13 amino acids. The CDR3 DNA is TGTGCCAGCAGTGAAGTCCAAATCACTGAAGCTTTCTTT. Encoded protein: CASSEVQITEAFF.

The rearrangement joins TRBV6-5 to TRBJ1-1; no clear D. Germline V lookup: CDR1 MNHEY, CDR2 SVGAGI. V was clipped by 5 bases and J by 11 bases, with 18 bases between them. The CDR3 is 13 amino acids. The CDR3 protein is CASSPDGALKAFF. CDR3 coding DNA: TGTGCCAGCAGTCCGGATGGAGCCCTGAAGGCTTTCTTT.

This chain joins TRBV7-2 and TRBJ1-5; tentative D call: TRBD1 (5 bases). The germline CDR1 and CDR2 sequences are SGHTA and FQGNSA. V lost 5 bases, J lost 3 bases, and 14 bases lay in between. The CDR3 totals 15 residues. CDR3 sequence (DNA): TGTGCCAGCAGCCGGATCGACAGTTTCAATCAGCCCCAGCATTTT. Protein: CASSRIDSFNQPQHF.

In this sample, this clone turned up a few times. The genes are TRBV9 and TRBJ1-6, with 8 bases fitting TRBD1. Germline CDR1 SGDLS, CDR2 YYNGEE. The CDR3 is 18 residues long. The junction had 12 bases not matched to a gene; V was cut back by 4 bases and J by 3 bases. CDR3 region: CASSTPRGQENYNSPLHF. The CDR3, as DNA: TGTGCCAGCAGCACCCCGAGGGGACAGGAAAACTATAATTCACCCCTCCACTTT.

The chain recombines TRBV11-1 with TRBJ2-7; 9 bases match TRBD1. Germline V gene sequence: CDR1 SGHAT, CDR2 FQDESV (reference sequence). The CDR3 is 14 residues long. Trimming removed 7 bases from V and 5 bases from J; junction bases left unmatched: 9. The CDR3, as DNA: TGTGCCAGCAACAATCCCGGGACAGGGAACGAGCAGTACTTC. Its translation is CASNNPGTGNEQYF. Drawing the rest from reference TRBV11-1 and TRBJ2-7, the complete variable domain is EAEVAQSPRYKITEKSQAVAFWCDPISGHATLYWYRQILGQGPELLVQFQDESVVDDSQLPKDRFSAERLKGVDSTLKIQPAELGDSAMYLCASNNPGTGNEQYFGPGTRLTVT.

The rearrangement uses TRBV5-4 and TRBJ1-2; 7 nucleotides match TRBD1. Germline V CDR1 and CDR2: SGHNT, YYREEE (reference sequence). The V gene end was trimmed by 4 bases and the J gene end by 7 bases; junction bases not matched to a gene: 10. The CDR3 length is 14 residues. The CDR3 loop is CASSGYRGGFGYTF. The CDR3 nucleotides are TGTGCCAGCAGCGGTTACAGGGGAGGCTTTGGCTACACCTTC.

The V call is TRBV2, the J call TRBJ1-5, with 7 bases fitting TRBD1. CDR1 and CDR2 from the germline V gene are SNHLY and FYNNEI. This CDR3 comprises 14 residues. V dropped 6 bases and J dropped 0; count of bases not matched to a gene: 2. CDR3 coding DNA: TGTGCCAGCAGGACAGGGTATAGCAATCAGCCCCAGCATTTT. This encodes CASRTGYSNQPQHF.

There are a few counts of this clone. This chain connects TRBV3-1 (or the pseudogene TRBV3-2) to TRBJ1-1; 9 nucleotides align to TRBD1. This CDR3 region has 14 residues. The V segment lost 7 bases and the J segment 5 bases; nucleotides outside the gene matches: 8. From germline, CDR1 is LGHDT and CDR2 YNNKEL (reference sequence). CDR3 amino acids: CASKTTGGSTEAFF. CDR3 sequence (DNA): TGTGCCAGCAAGACCACAGGGGGCTCGACTGAAGCTTTCTTT.

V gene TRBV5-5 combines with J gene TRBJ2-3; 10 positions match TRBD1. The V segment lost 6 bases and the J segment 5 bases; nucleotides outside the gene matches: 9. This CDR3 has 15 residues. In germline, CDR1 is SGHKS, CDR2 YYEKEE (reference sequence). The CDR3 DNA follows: TGTGCCAGCACCCGAGACAGGGGGCGAGGAGATACGCAGTATTTT. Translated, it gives CASTRDRGRGDTQYF.

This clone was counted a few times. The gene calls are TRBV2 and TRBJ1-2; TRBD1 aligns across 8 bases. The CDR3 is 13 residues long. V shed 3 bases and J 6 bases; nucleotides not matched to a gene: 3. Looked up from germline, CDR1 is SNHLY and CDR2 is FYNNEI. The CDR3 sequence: CASSDDRGNGYTF. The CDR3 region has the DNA TGTGCCAGCAGTGATGACAGGGGCAATGGCTACACCTTC.

Here the CDR3 reads CASAGIGVAYNEQFF. The CDR3 coding sequence is TGTGCCAGCGCGGGGATTGGGGTGGCCTACAATGAGCAGTTCTTC. The chain employs TRBV12-1 and TRBJ2-1; the D call of TRBD2 is as the table states it, not checked on the DNA. TRBV12-1 is a listed pseudogene. The CDR3 has 15 residues.

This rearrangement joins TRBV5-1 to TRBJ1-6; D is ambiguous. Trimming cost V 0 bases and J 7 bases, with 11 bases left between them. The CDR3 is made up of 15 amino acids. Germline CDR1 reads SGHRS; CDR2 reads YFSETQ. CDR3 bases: TGCGCCAGCAGCTTGGACGGCCCGGGGAATTCACCCCTCCACTTT. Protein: CASSLDGPGNSPLHF. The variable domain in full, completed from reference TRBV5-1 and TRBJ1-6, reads KAGVTQTPRYLIKTRGQQVTLSCSPISGHRSVSWYQQTPGQGLQFLFEYFSETQRNKGNFPGRFSGRQFSNSRSEMNVSTLELGDSALYLCASSLDGPGNSPLHFGNGTRLTVT.

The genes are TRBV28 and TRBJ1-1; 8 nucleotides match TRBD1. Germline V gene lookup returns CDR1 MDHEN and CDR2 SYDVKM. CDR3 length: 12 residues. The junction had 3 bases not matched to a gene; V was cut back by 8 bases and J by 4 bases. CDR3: CASDDRGTEAFF. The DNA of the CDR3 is TGTGCCAGCGACGACAGGGGCACTGAAGCTTTCTTT.

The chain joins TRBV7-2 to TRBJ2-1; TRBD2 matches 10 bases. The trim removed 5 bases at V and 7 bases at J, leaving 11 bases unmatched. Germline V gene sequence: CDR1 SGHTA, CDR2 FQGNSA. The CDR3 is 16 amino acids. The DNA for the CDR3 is TGTGCCAGCAGCCTCCAAGCCCTAGCGGGGGCGAATGAGCAGTTCTTC. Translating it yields CASSLQALAGANEQFF.

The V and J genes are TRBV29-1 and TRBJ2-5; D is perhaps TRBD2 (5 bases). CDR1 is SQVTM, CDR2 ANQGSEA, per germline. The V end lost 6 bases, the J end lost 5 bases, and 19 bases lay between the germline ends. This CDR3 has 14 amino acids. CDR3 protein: CSVTGREKRETQYF. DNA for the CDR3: TGCAGCGTGACGGGCCGGGAAAAGCGGGAGACCCAGTACTTC.

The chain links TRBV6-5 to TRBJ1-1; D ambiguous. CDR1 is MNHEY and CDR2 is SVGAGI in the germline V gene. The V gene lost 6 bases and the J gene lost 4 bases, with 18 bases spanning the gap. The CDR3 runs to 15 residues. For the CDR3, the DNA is TGTGCCAGCAGCCCCTGGCTAGTCGAGGCCACTGAAGCTTTCTTT. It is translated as CASSPWLVEATEAFF.

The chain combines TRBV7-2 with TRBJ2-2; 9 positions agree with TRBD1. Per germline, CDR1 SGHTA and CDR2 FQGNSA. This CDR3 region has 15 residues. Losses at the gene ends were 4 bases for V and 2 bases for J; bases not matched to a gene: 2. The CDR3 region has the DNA TGTGCCAGCAGCTCACAGGGGGCCAACACCGGGGAGCTGTTTTTT. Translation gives CASSSQGANTGELFF. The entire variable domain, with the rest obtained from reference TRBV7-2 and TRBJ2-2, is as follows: GAGVSQSPSNKVTEKGKDVELRCDPISGHTALYWYRQSLGQGLEFLIYFQGNSAPDKSGLPSDRFSAERTGGSVSTLTIQRTQQEDSAVYLCASSSQGANTGELFFGEGSRLTVL.

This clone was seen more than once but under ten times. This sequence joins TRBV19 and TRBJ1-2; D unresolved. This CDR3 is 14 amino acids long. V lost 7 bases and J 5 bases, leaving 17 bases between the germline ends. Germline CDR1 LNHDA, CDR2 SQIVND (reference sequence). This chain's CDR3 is CASTGVSGLYGYTF. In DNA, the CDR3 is TGTGCCAGTACCGGTGTCAGCGGCCTATATGGCTACACCTTC.

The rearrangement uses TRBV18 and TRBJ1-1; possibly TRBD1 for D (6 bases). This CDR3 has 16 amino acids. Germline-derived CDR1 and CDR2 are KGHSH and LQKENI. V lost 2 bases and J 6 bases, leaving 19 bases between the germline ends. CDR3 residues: CASSPGGTPGPAEAFF. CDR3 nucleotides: TGTGCCAGCTCACCAGGGGGCACACCGGGGCCGGCTGAAGCTTTCTTT.